One and the same sample provided the 26 T cell receptor beta chains below, sequenced in a study of T cell responses to AZD1222 COVID-19 vaccine. Libraries were prepared by immunoSEQ multiplex PCR; TCRdb keeps only in-frame clonotypes and omits some of them. This sample has about 100,000 clones, with more than 90% found just once. The sample in question was peripheral blood, obtained on day 0 of AZD1222 vaccination. The receptors originated from an adult in good health.

The V and J genes are TRBV7-3 and TRBJ2-7; D is undetermined. The germline CDR1 and CDR2 sequences are SGHTA and FQGTGA. This CDR3 comprises 13 residues. The V gene lost 2 bases and the J gene lost 0 bases, with 5 bases spanning the gap. The CDR3 reads CASSLQNSYEQYF. The CDR3 coding sequence is TGTGCCAGCAGCTTACAGAACTCCTACGAGCAGTACTTC.

The chain links TRBV19 to TRBJ2-1; the D gene is possibly TRBD2 (5 bases). Germline V CDR1 and CDR2: LNHDA, SQIVND (reference sequence). V lost 8 bases to trimming and J lost 5 bases, with 19 bases between them. CDR3 size: 15 residues. Here the CDR3 DNA reads TGTGCCAGTCGCCGTACGCCTAGCCCCGACAATGAGCAGTTCTTC. Its translation: CASRRTPSPDNEQFF. Together with reference TRBV19 and TRBJ2-1, the CDR3 gives the full variable domain: DGGITQSPKYLFRKEGQNVTLSCEQNLNHDAMYWYRQDPGQGLRLIYYSQIVNDFQKGDIAEGYSVSREKKESFPLTVTSAQKNPTAFYLCASRRTPSPDNEQFFGPGTRLTVL.

V gene TRBV7-9 combines with J gene TRBJ1-2; TRBD1 matches at 9 bases. The germline V gene has CDR1 SEHNR and CDR2 FQNEAQ (reference sequence). Trimming removed 1 base from V and 3 bases from J; junction bases left unmatched: 6. The CDR3 covers 16 residues. CDR3 residues: CASSLGGGQGYYGYTF. CDR3 nucleotides: TGTGCCAGCAGCTTAGGGGGGGGACAGGGATACTATGGCTACACCTTC.

The CDR3 here is CASSPRTGAVQPQHF. In nucleotides, the CDR3 is TGTGCCAGCAGTCCCCGGACAGGGGCCGTGCAGCCCCAGCATTTT. The rearrangement uses TRBV6-1 and TRBJ1-5, with 9 bases aligning to TRBD1. Losses at the gene ends were 5 bases for V and 7 bases for J; bases not matched to a gene: 9. CDR1 MNHNS and CDR2 SASEGT come from the germline V gene. The CDR3 extends over 15 amino acids.

The rearrangement links TRBV19 to TRBJ2-5, with TRBD2 matching 8 bases. This CDR3 region has 16 residues. Germline V gene data show CDR1 as LNHDA and CDR2 as SQIVND (reference sequence). Trimming at V came to 1 base and at J to 1 base, leaving 5 bases not matched to a gene. The CDR3 reads CASSIGLSGGQETQYF. CDR3 DNA: TGTGCCAGTAGTATAGGATTAAGCGGGGGCCAAGAGACCCAGTACTTC.

This chain links TRBV5-5 with TRBJ1-1; TRBD1 matches 7 bases. Germline assignment: CDR1 SGHKS and CDR2 YYEKEE (reference sequence). The CDR3 is made up of 15 amino acids. After removal of 2 bases from V and 1 base from J, the junction contained 5 bases not matched to a gene. In DNA, the CDR3 is TGTGCCAGCAGCTTTTTGACAGGGCGGAACACTGAAGCTTTCTTT. It codes for CASSFLTGRNTEAFF.

For the CDR3, the DNA is TGTGCCAGCGGCCACGGGGGTCCAAATCAGCCCCAGCATTTT. It is translated as CASGHGGPNQPQHF. V and J are TRBV7-6 and TRBJ1-5, with D perhaps matching TRBD1 (5 bases). Germline values: CDR1 SGHVS, CDR2 FNYEAQ. Trimming removed 8 bases from V and 4 bases from J, with 15 bases in between. This CDR3 has 14 residues.

The chain has TRBV6-1 and TRBJ2-7, with a tentative D call TRBD1 (5 bases). Trimming removed 3 bases at V and 2 bases at J, with 11 bases between. This CDR3 has 14 residues. Germline V gene data show CDR1 as MNHNS and CDR2 as SASEGT. Here the CDR3 DNA reads TGTGCCAGCAGTGATGTGGCAGGGACCTACGAGCAGTACTTC. This encodes CASSDVAGTYEQYF.

This clone has a handful of counts. A junction end diverges from the germline sequence, so it may reflect a read error. The chain couples TRBV7-7 to TRBJ2-7; 8 bases fit TRBD1. The germline CDR1 and CDR2 sequences are SSHAT and FNYEAQ (reference sequence). The CDR3 length is 14 residues. The DNA for the CDR3 is TGTGCTAGCAGCTTAGACAGGGGAGCCTACGAGCAGTACTTC. Its protein product is CASSLDRGAYEQYF.

The chain uses TRBV19 and TRBJ1-2; D unresolved. There are 13 residues in the CDR3. CDR1 is LNHDA, CDR2 SQIVND, per germline (reference sequence). The ends were cut back, 0 bases at V and 4 bases at J, with 6 bases in the middle. The CDR3 loop reads CASSIEPLYGYTF. The CDR3 bases are TGTGCCAGTAGTATAGAGCCCCTCTATGGCTACACCTTC.

This chain uses TRBV7-3 with TRBJ2-1, with 12 nucleotides matching TRBD2. The V gene end was trimmed by 2 bases and the J gene end by 1 base; junction bases not matched to a gene: 12. The CDR3 length is 20 residues. CDR1 is SGHTA, CDR2 FQGTGA, per germline. The DNA for the CDR3 is TGTGCCAGCAGCTTAGGGTCGCGGAGGACTAGCGGGGATTCCTACAATGAGCAGTTCTTC. Its protein product is CASSLGSRRTSGDSYNEQFF.

This chain connects TRBV7-9 to TRBJ1-2; 7 bases align to TRBD1. The CDR3 extends over 14 amino acids. J was trimmed by 8 bases and V by 2 bases; bases with no gene match: 8. CDR1 is SEHNR and CDR2 is FQNEAQ in the germline V gene (reference sequence). CDR3 residues: CASSLIGTAVGYTF. For the CDR3, the DNA is TGTGCCAGCAGCTTAATAGGGACAGCTGTGGGCTACACCTTC.

V is TRBV13 and J is TRBJ1-1; D not resolved. The germline V gene has CDR1 PRHDT and CDR2 FYEKMQ (reference sequence). The CDR3 has 15 residues. V was cut by 5 bases and J by 1 base, with 14 bases left in between. The CDR3 is CASSVDNGENTEAFF. Here the CDR3 DNA reads TGTGCCAGCAGCGTCGACAACGGGGAGAACACTGAAGCTTTCTTT.

The V call is TRBV5-1, the J call TRBJ2-7; 9 nucleotides agree with TRBD1. Trimming took 0 bases from V and 3 from J; bases not matched to a gene: 4. The CDR3 consists of 15 residues. CDR1 and CDR2 (germline): SGHRS, YFSETQ. CDR3 in DNA: TGCGCCAGCAGCTTGGGCGGGACAGGGAACTACGAGCAGTACTTC. It specifies CASSLGGTGNYEQYF.

In regard to this clone: This same CDR3 is encoded by further DNA sequences in the sample. CDR3 DNA sequence: TGCGCCAGCAGCCAAGACCGGGACAGGAATTCACCCCTCCACTTT. Protein product: CASSQDRDRNSPLHF. The chain uses TRBV4-3 and TRBJ1-6; TRBD1 agrees at 8 bases. The CDR3 length is 15 residues. With V trimmed by 0 bases and J by 7 bases, 2 bases remained unmatched. Looked up from germline, CDR1 is LGHNA and CDR2 is YSLEER.

This chain joins TRBV5-1 and TRBJ2-7; D perhaps matches TRBD1 (5 bases). CDR1 and CDR2 from the germline V gene are SGHRS and YFSETQ. This CDR3 has 14 amino acids. Deletions cut 4 bases from V and 6 bases from J, with 17 bases between. CDR3 protein: CASSLDILSSEQYF. The CDR3 bases are TGCGCCAGCAGCCTGGACATTCTGAGCTCCGAGCAGTACTTC.

This chain uses TRBV11-1 with TRBJ1-1; D uncertain. This CDR3 is 12 amino acids long. Deletions cut 6 bases from V and 5 bases from J, with 10 bases between. Germline V gene data show CDR1 as SGHAT and CDR2 as FQDESV (reference sequence). CDR3 in DNA: TGTGCCAGCAGGTCAATTGGAACTGAAGCTTTCTTT. This encodes CASRSIGTEAFF.

The chain combines TRBV10-3 with TRBJ1-1, with D hard to call. From germline, CDR1 is ENHRY and CDR2 SYGVKD. The CDR3 runs to 14 residues. With 0 bases removed from V and 6 bases from J, the gap between germline ends came to 11 bases. The CDR3: CAISESPGYAEAFF. For the CDR3, the DNA is TGTGCCATCAGTGAGTCTCCCGGGTACGCTGAAGCTTTCTTT.

This clone turned up a few times. The chain recombines TRBV28 with TRBJ1-5; D is unresolved. Germline V gene data show CDR1 as MDHEN and CDR2 as SYDVKM. The CDR3 consists of 13 residues. Trimming removed 7 bases from V and 5 bases from J, with 12 bases in between. The CDR3 nucleotides are TGTGCCAGCAATGGTATGGGGTATCAGCCCCAGCATTTT. Translation: CASNGMGYQPQHF.

The chain has TRBV6-2 or TRBV6-3 and TRBJ1-1; D is unresolved. This CDR3 is built from 14 residues. From germline, CDR1 is MNHEY and CDR2 SVGEGT. V lost 5 bases and J 3 bases, leaving 13 bases between the germline ends. The CDR3 loop is CASSQQSGYTEAFF. The CDR3 bases are TGTGCCAGCAGTCAACAGTCTGGTTACACTGAAGCTTTCTTT.

This clone was picked up one time. The chain employs TRBV7-6 and TRBJ1-4; D is possibly TRBD1 (6 bases). Germline V gives CDR1 SGHVS, CDR2 FNYEAQ. The CDR3 consists of 15 residues. Trimming stripped 5 bases from V and 4 bases from J, with 14 bases between. CDR3 DNA: TGTGCCAGCAGCACCACAGGGCTTATTAATGAAAAACTGTTTTTT. Translating gives CASSTTGLINEKLFF.

The CDR3 region is CASSLTGTPYEQYF. The DNA for the CDR3 is TGTGCCAGCAGCTTAACCGGGACACCCTACGAGCAGTACTTC. The V and J genes are TRBV11-2 and TRBJ2-7, with a tentative D call TRBD1 (6 bases). The germline gives CDR1 SGHAT, CDR2 FQNNGV. V lost 2 bases and J lost 2, with 10 bases in between. The CDR3 loop spans 14 amino acids.

The chain couples TRBV10-3 to TRBJ1-1; the D is unclear. Germline V gene data show CDR1 as ENHRY and CDR2 as SYGVKD. Trimming took 5 bases from V and 0 from J, leaving 13 bases between them. The CDR3 is made up of 15 amino acids. This CDR3 is CAISPIARVNTEAFF. Here the CDR3 DNA reads TGTGCCATCAGTCCTATCGCGCGGGTGAACACTGAAGCTTTCTTT.

J is TRBJ1-4 and V is TRBV6-5; 7 bases fit TRBD1. In germline, CDR1 is MNHEY, CDR2 SVGAGI. This CDR3 has 15 amino acids. Trimming at V came to 6 bases and at J to 5 bases, leaving 9 bases not matched to a gene. As DNA, the CDR3 is TGTGCCAGCAGCCGGGACCGGGACAGAAATGAAAAACTGTTTTTT. Encoded protein: CASSRDRDRNEKLFF.

Only one count was recorded for this clone. V is TRBV11-2 and J is TRBJ1-1; D remains unclear. CDR3 length equals 14 residues. V lost 6 bases and J 6 bases, leaving 17 bases between the germline ends. Germline assignment: CDR1 SGHAT and CDR2 FQNNGV. CDR3 sequence reads: CASRPTESGPEAFF. In DNA form, the CDR3 reads TGTGCCAGCAGACCCACGGAAAGTGGGCCTGAAGCTTTCTTT.

In the case of this clone: Other DNA sequences in the sample encode the same CDR3. The chain couples TRBV27 to TRBJ2-5, with TRBD1 matching over 9 bases. The CDR3 is 14 amino acids. V lost 6 bases and J lost 4; bases outside the gene matches: 6. Per the germline V gene, CDR1 is MNHEY and CDR2 is SMNVEV (reference sequence). CDR3 bases: TGTGCCAGCAGACCGTGGACAGGGGCAGAGACCCAGTACTTC. It is translated as CASRPWTGAETQYF.